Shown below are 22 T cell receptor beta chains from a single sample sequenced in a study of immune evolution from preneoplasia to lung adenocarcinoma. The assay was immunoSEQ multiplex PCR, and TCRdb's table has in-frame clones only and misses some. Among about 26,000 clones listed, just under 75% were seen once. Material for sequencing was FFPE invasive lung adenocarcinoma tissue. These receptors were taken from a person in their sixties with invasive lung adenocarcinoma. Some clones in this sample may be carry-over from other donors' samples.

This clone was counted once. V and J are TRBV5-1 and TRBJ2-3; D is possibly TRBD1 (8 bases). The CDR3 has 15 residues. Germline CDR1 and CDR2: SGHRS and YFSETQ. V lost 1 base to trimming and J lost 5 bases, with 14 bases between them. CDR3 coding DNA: TGCGCCAGCAGCTTGCTACAGGGGGGGATAGATACGCAGTATTTT. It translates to CASSLLQGGIDTQYF.

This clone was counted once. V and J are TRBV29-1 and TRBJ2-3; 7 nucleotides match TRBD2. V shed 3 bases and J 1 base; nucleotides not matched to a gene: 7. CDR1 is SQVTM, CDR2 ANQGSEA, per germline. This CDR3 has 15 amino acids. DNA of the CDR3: TGCAGCGTTGAGTCTGGGGGGAGGGGCACAGATACGCAGTATTTT. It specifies CSVESGGRGTDTQYF.

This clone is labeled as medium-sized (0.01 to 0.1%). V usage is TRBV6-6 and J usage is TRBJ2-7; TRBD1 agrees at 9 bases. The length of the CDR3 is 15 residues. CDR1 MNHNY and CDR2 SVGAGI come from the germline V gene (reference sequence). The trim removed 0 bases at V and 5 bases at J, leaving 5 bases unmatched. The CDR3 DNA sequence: TGTGCCAGCAGTTACTCCGGACAGGGGAGACACGAGCAGTACTTC. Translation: CASSYSGQGRHEQYF.

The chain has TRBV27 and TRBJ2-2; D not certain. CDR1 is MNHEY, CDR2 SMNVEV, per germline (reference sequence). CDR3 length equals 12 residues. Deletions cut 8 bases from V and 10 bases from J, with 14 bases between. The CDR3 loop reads CASSTTPLELFF. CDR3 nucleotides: TGTGCCAGCTCGACCACCCCCCTGGAGCTGTTTTTT.

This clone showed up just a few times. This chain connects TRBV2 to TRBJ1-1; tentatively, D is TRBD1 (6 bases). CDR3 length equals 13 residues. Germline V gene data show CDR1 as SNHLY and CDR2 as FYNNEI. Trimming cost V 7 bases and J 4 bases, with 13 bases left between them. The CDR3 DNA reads TGTGCCAGCATATACAGGGCCAGCACTGAAGCTTTCTTT. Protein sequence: CASIYRASTEAFF.

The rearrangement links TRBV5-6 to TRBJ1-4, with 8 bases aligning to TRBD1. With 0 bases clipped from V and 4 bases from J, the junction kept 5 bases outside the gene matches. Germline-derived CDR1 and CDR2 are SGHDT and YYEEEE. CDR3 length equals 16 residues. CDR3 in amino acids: CASSLGAGGGNEKLFF. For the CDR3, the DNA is TGTGCCAGCAGCTTGGGGGCAGGGGGCGGTAATGAAAAACTGTTTTTT.

CDR3 in amino acids: CASSASGKWGEQYF. The CDR3 DNA reads as TGTGCCAGCAGCGCCTCGGGCAAGTGGGGCGAGCAGTACTTC. This chain joins TRBV7-9 and TRBJ2-7; D remains ambiguous. The CDR3 extends over 14 amino acids. Trimming removed 5 bases at V and 6 bases at J, with 17 bases between. Germline V lookup: CDR1 SEHNR, CDR2 FQNEAQ (reference sequence).

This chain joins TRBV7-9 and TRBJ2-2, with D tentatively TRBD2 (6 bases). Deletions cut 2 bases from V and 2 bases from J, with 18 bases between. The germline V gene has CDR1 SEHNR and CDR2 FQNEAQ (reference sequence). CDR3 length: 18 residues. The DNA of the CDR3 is TGTGCCAGCAGCTTAAGGTCAGGGAGGCAGCTTAACACCGGGGAGCTGTTTTTT. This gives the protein CASSLRSGRQLNTGELFF.

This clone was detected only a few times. As DNA, the CDR3 is TGTGCCAGCAGTCCCAGGGAAAAACTGTTTTTT. The encoded protein is CASSPREKLFF. The chain employs TRBV28 and TRBJ1-4, with D hard to call. The CDR3 contains 11 residues. Trimming took 5 bases from V and 8 from J, leaving 6 bases between them. From germline, CDR1 is MDHEN and CDR2 SYDVKM.

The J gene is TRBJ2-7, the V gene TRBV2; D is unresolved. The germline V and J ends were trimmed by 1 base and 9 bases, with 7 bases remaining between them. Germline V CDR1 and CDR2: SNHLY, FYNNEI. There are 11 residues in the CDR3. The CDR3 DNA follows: TGTGCCAGCAGTGAAGGCAACGGGCAGTACTTC. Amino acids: CASSEGNGQYF.

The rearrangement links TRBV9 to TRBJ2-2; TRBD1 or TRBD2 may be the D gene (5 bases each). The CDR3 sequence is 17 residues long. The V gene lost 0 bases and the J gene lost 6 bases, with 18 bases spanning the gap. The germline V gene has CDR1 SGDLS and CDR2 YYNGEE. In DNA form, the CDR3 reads TGTGCCAGCAGCGTAGGGGGCGGGCCAGGCCCGGCCGGGGAGCTGTTTTTT. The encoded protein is CASSVGGGPGPAGELFF.

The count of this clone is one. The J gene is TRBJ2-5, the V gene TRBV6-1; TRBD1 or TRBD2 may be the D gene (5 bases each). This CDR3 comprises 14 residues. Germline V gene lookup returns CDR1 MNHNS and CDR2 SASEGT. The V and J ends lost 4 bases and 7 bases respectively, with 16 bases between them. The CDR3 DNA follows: TGTGCCAGCAGTGGTAGGCTGGGGACGGGGACCCAGTACTTC. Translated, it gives CASSGRLGTGTQYF.

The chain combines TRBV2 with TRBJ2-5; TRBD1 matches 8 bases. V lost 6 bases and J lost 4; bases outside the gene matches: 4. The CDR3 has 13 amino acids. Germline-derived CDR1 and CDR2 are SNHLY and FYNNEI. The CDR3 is CASRRDRGETQYF. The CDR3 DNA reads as TGTGCCAGCAGGCGCGACAGGGGAGAGACCCAGTACTTC.

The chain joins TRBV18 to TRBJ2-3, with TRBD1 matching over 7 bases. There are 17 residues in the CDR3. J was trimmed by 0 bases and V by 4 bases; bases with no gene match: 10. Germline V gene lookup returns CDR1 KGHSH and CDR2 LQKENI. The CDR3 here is CASSRYSEGASTDTQYF. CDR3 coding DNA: TGTGCCAGCTCACGCTATTCTGAGGGGGCTAGCACAGATACGCAGTATTTT.

The CDR3 bases are TGTGCCAGCCGAGATCCGAACACCGGGGAGCTGTTTTTT. This codes for CASRDPNTGELFF. The chain is built from TRBV6-5 and TRBJ2-2; D unresolved. The length of the CDR3 is 13 residues. Germline-derived CDR1 and CDR2 are MNHEY and SVGAGI. V dropped 8 bases and J dropped 0 bases, with 7 bases sitting between them.

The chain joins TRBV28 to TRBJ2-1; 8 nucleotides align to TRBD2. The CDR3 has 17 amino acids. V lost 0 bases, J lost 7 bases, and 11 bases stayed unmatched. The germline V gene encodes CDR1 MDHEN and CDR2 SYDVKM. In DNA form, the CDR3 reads TGTGCCAGCAGTTTATGGCGCGGAGCGGGAGAACCGAATGAGCAGTTCTTC. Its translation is CASSLWRGAGEPNEQFF.

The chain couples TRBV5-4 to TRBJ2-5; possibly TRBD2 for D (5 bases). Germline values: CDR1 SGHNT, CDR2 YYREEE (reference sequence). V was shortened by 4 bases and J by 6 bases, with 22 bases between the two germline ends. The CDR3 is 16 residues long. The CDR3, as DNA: TGTGCCAGCAGCCCGCGGGCGACTATCGGTAGAAAGACCCAGTACTTC. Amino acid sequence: CASSPRATIGRKTQYF.

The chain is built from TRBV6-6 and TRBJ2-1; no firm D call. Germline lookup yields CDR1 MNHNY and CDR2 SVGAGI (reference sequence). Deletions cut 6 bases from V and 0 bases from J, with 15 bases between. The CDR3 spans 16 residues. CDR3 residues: CASSHQQKSSYNEQFF. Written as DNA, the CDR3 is TGTGCCAGCAGCCACCAACAGAAGAGCTCCTACAATGAGCAGTTCTTC.

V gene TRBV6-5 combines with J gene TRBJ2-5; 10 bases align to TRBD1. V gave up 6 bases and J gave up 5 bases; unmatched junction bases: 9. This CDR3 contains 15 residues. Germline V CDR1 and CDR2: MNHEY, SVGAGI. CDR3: CASSLPGTGAETQYF. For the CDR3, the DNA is TGTGCCAGCAGCCTGCCGGGGACAGGGGCCGAGACCCAGTACTTC.

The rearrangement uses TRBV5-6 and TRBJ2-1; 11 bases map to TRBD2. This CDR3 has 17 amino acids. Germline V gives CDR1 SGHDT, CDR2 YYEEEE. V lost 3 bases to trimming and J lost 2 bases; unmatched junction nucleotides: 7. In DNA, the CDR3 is TGTGCCAGCAGCTCCGCGACTAGCGGGGACACCTACAATGAGCAGTTCTTC. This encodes CASSSATSGDTYNEQFF.

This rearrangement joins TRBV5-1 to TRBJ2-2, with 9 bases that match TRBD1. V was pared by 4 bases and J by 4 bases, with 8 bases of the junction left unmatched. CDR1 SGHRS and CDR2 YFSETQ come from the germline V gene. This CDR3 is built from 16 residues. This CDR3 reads CASSEQGASVTGELFF. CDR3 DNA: TGCGCCAGCAGCGAACAGGGGGCAAGTGTCACCGGGGAGCTGTTTTTT.

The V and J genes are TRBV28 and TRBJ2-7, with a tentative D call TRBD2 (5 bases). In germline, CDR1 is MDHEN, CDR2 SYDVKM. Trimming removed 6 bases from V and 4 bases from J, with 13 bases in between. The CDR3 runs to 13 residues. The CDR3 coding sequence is TGTGCCAGCAGCCCCCTTACTAGTTACGAGCAGTACTTC. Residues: CASSPLTSYEQYF.